These 15 T cell receptor beta chains came from one sample sequenced in a study of regulatory T cells in long-lasting Graves disease (dated by TCRdb to about 2021). The sample's time point label, decoded: newly diagnosed GD, antithyroid drugs for less than 3 months. For both TCR sequencing and RNA sequencing, RNA was extracted from PBMCs in TRIzol. The library was generated by multiplex PCR. Sequencing instrument: Illumina HiSeq 4000. iRepertoire HTBI primers and Arm-PCR amplification of CDR3 regions were used to construct TCR beta libraries. The public reads were run again by TCRdb, first through fastp at Q25 and then through MiXCR, and only productive beta chains were kept. Here each entry gathers all rows of one CDR3 protein and keeps the most common genes and DNA. The sample data list 680,000 or so distinct CDR3 sequences, and under 20% of these were observed just once. The biggest ten clones account for 15% to 20% of the sample.

A further study also used this sample, focusing on T cells in Graves' hyperthyroidism and ophthalmopathy.

Sequencing was performed on peripheral blood mononuclear cells (PBMCs), taken at new diagnosis, from a patient treated with antithyroid drugs. The receptors were gathered from a woman in her 30s with Graves disease. Donor details come from another sample of the same person, matched by shared clones.

This clonotype was seen only a few times. This chain connects TRBV6-1 to TRBJ2-2; 9 nucleotides line up with TRBD1. V trimming: 10 bases; J trimming: 4 bases; junction bases outside the gene matches: 7. CDR1 is MNHNS and CDR2 is SASEGT in the germline V gene. This CDR3 contains 14 residues. This CDR3 is CATRGQGITGELFF. DNA for the CDR3: TGTGCCACCAGGGGACAGGGTATCACCGGGGAGCTGTTTTTT.

This clonotype was counted a single time. This may stem from a read error, because a much larger clone lies one nucleotide away. The rearrangement joins TRBV6-1 to TRBJ2-7; 8 bases match TRBD1. The germline CDR1 and CDR2 sequences are MNHNS and SASEGT. This CDR3 is 15 amino acids long. CDR3 nucleotides: TGTGCCGGCAGCTATAATCGACAGGGGACCTACGAGCAGTACTTC. Translating gives CAGSYNRQGTYEQYF.

The chain has TRBV3-1 and TRBJ1-4, with D unresolved. V lost 8 bases to trimming and J lost 6 bases, with 10 bases between them. This CDR3 is 12 amino acids long. Germline-derived CDR1 and CDR2 are LGHDT and YNNKEL (reference sequence). The CDR3 nucleotides are TGTGCCAGCTCTGCGACTGATGAAAAACTGTTTTTT. Protein sequence: CASSATDEKLFF.

This clonotype was counted many times. This chain connects TRBV12-3 or TRBV12-4 to TRBJ2-7; unclear D gene. V was pared by 2 bases and J by 9 bases, with 8 bases between. The CDR3 has 11 residues. CDR3 nucleotide sequence: TGTGCCAGCAGTTTATTTACGGCGCAGTACTTC. It specifies CASSLFTAQYF.

The chain uses TRBV5-1 and TRBJ1-4, with 7 nucleotides matching TRBD1. The CDR3 has 16 residues. With V trimmed by 4 bases and J by 0 bases, 6 bases remained unmatched. Germline assignment: CDR1 SGHRS and CDR2 YFSETQ. CDR3 region: CASSPPTGATNEKLFF. Here the CDR3 DNA reads TGCGCCAGCAGCCCCCCTACAGGGGCAACTAATGAAAAACTGTTTTTT.

The chain employs TRBV19 and TRBJ2-3; D could derive from TRBD1 or TRBD2 (5 bases each). The V gene lost 9 bases and the J gene lost 3 bases, with 19 bases spanning the gap. This CDR3 region has 15 residues. Germline lookup yields CDR1 LNHDA and CDR2 SQIVND (reference sequence). In DNA, the CDR3 is TGTGCCAGACTACCGGTGGGACCGCAGACAGATACGCAGTATTTT. It specifies CARLPVGPQTDTQYF. The full variable domain, completed using reference TRBV19 and TRBJ2-3, is DGGITQSPKYLFRKEGQNVTLSCEQNLNHDAMYWYRQDPGQGLRLIYYSQIVNDFQKGDIAEGYSVSREKKESFPLTVTSAQKNPTAFYLCARLPVGPQTDTQYFGPGTRLTVL.

This clonotype came up many times. The chain employs TRBV24-1 and TRBJ2-3; the match to TRBD2 covers 7 bases. There are 15 residues in the CDR3. V lost 3 bases and J lost 6; bases outside the gene matches: 8. Germline V CDR1 and CDR2: KGHDR, SFDVKD. The CDR3 DNA reads as TGTGCCACCAGTGATCTAACTAGCGCTCGGGATACGCAGTATTTT. Amino acid sequence: CATSDLTSARDTQYF.

The chain employs TRBV10-1 and TRBJ2-1; 8 bases map to TRBD2. The CDR3 is made up of 16 amino acids. V gave up 6 bases and J gave up 3 bases; unmatched junction bases: 10. Germline CDR1 and CDR2: WNHNN and SYGVQD (reference sequence). The DNA for the CDR3 is TGCGCCAGCAGACCAAAAGAGACTAGCGTCTACAATGAGCAGTTCTTC. It specifies CASRPKETSVYNEQFF.

V usage is TRBV27 and J usage is TRBJ2-5; D gene unclear. The CDR3 runs 12 residues. CDR1 is MNHEY, CDR2 SMNVEV, per germline (reference sequence). V was pared by 4 bases and J by 8 bases, with 11 bases between. The CDR3 DNA reads as TGTGCCAGCAGTTCCCCCCCAGGAACCCAGTACTTC. Its translation: CASSSPPGTQYF.

This clonotype was counted many times. This chain connects TRBV20-1 to TRBJ2-7, with unresolved D. The germline gives CDR1 DFQATT, CDR2 SNEGSKA (reference sequence). Trimming removed 5 bases from V and 4 bases from J, with 18 bases in between. The CDR3 is 14 amino acids. CDR3 nucleotides: TGCAGTGCTGGGGTAATGAGATCCATATACGAGCAGTACTTC. Amino acid sequence: CSAGVMRSIYEQYF.

The CDR3 nucleotides read TGTGCCTGGAGGGGACAGGGCCTCGCTTCACCCCTCCACTTT. Translating it yields CAWRGQGLASPLHF. V gene TRBV30 combines with J gene TRBJ1-6; TRBD1 aligns across 9 bases. This CDR3 region has 14 residues. Germline V gene sequence: CDR1 GTSNPN, CDR2 SVGIG (reference sequence). V lost 3 bases to trimming and J lost 9 bases; unmatched junction nucleotides: 6.

As regards this clonotype: Germline is not matched at one junction end, which may reflect a read error. The V gene is TRBV7-2, the J gene TRBJ2-1, with a tentative D call TRBD2 (6 bases). CDR1 is SGHTA, CDR2 FQGNSA, per germline. The CDR3 contains 15 residues. The CDR3 loop is CASSSTSFSYNEQLF. The CDR3 nucleotides read TGTGCCAGCAGCTCAACTAGCTTCTCCTACAATGAGCAGCTCTTC.

This clonotype has ten or more counts. The rearrangement joins TRBV11-1 to TRBJ2-1, with TRBD2 matching 8 bases. The CDR3 is 14 residues long. CDR1 is SGHAT and CDR2 is FQDESV in the germline V gene (reference sequence). The ends lost 4 bases at V and 10 bases at J; junction bases unmatched: 9. The CDR3 DNA is TGTGCCAGCAGCTATCAAGAGGTAGCGGGAGAGCAGTTCTTC. It specifies CASSYQEVAGEQFF.

The chain couples TRBV24-1 to TRBJ1-5; TRBD1 aligns across 10 bases. The J segment lost 5 bases and the V segment lost 3 bases, leaving 6 bases of the junction unmatched. Germline CDR1 is KGHDR and CDR2 is SFDVKD. The CDR3 sequence is 16 residues long. CDR3 coding DNA: TGTGCCACCAGTGATGGGACAGGGGCGTACGATCAGCCCCAGCATTTT. It translates to CATSDGTGAYDQPQHF.

The J gene is TRBJ2-7, the V gene TRBV6-2 or TRBV6-3; 7 nucleotides match TRBD1. The CDR3 spans 15 residues. J gave up 2 bases and V 1 base, and 5 bases lay outside the gene matches. From germline, CDR1 is MNHEY and CDR2 SVGEGT. The CDR3 nucleotides read TGTGCCAGCAGTTACTATGTAGGGGGCCCCTACGAGCAGTACTTC. Encoded protein: CASSYYVGGPYEQYF.